The clone carrying this T cell receptor beta chain was observed many times. Its antigen is currently unknown. Regarding time point: pre-sensitization, week 0. Documented treatment: therapeutic diphenylcyclopropenone sensitization with weekly scalp DPC. Extraction yielded total RNA from whole blood (unfractionated). A single record per CDR3 protein comes from TCRdb applying MiXCR to the RACE reads. This table has just under 35,000 distinct CDR3 sequences, under 13% appearing once. Germline assignment: CDR1 SNHLY and CDR2 FYNNEI. Trimming cost V 4 bases and J 2 bases, with 9 bases left between them. The length of the CDR3 is 14 residues. This specimen comes from a study of human T cells and chemical hapten exposure. Overall study context: Sensitization involved placing 2% DPC onto a roughly 2 cm by roughly 2 cm region of upper inner arm skin. Upper-back patch tests with 0.01% DPC were read at 6 days. Variation in per-sample TCR yields came mainly from small pooled library volume differences. Study conclusions and caveats: Expanded TCRs showed more large CDR3 clusters than pre-sensitization or healthy control sets.

The rearrangement joins TRBV2 to TRBJ1-5; D remains unclear. This sample comprised whole blood, obtained in connection with sensitization to the hapten diphenylcyclopropenone (DPC). The receptor was derived from a man over 45 with alopecia areata. Some clones in this sample may be carry-over from other donors' samples. Here the CDR3 reads CASSGEGGNQPQHF. The CDR3 region has the DNA TGTGCCAGCAGTGGTGAAGGCGGCAATCAGCCCCAGCATTTT.